These 3 T cell receptor beta chains were all obtained from the same sample, sequenced in a study of T cell repertoires in cytomegalovirus infection. TCRdb ran MiXCR on the reads and lists one entry per CDR3 protein. The sample includes under 600,000 distinct CDR3 sequences, about 15% of them seen just once. Sequenced material: CD8+ T cells from PBMCs. Every receptor here comes from a human donor in good health (CMV status not recorded). Some clones in this sample may be carry-over from other donors' samples.

This clonotype has a count of ten or more. The genes are TRBV6-1 and TRBJ1-1; D is possibly TRBD1 (5 bases). V was clipped by 6 bases and J by 0 bases, with 20 bases between them. In germline, CDR1 is MNHNS, CDR2 SASEGT. The CDR3 sequence is 17 residues long. CDR3 amino acids: CASSPWGGRQMNTEAFF. CDR3 nucleotide sequence: TGTGCCAGCAGCCCCTGGGGGGGACGACAGATGAACACTGAAGCTTTCTTT.

A few counts support this clonotype. The V call is TRBV6-1, the J call TRBJ1-4; 7 positions agree with TRBD1. Trimming removed 3 bases from V and 7 bases from J; junction bases left unmatched: 5. In germline, CDR1 is MNHNS, CDR2 SASEGT. This CDR3 contains 14 residues. The CDR3 is CASSDTGESEKLFF. The CDR3 nucleotides are TGTGCCAGCAGTGACACAGGGGAGAGTGAAAAACTGTTTTTT.

The chain couples TRBV6-2 or TRBV6-3 to TRBJ1-4; no firm D call. This CDR3 spans 14 amino acids. Germline V CDR1 and CDR2: MNHEY, SVGEGT. Trimming took 6 bases from V and 6 from J, leaving 14 bases between them. DNA of the CDR3: TGTGCCAGCAGCCCGGGAGGCGAGGATGAAAAACTGTTTTTT. Amino acid sequence: CASSPGGEDEKLFF.